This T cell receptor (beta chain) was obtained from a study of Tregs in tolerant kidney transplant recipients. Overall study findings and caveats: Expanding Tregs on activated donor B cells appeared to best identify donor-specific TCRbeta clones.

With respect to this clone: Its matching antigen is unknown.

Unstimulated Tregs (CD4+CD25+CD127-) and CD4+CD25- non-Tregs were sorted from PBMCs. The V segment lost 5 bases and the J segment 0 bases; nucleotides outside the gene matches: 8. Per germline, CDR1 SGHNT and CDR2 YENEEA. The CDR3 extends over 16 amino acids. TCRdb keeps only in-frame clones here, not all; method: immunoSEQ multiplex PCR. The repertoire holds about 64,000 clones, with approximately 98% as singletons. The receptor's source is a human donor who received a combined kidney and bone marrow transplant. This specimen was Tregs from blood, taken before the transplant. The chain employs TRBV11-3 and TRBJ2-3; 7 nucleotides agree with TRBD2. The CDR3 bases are TGTGCCAGCAGCCCGGGCGCTAGCGGTAGCACAGATACGCAGTATTTT. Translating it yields CASSPGASGSTDTQYF.